Sequencing of this T cell receptor beta chain was carried out in a study of blood T cells in healthy people across ages. On this clonotype itself: Its antigen is unidentified.

This CDR3 is 15 amino acids long. V lost 2 bases and J lost 7; bases outside the gene matches: 5. The germline CDR1 and CDR2 sequences are MNHEY and SVGAGI. A sample-barcoded 5' primer and a J-beta primer mix were used in a second PCR of about 7 to 12 cycles. Each CDR3 protein gets one entry after TCRdb re-called the 5' RACE reads with MiXCR. The data hold 450,000 to 600,000 distinct CDR3 sequences, with roughly a quarter observed a single time. The study, taken as a whole, reports: It was not possible, with unsorted PBMCs, to conclusively compare naive and antigen-experienced cells.

These records were also assigned to another study, of T cells of mothers and their children.

This rearrangement joins TRBV6-5 to TRBJ1-1; 12 nucleotides line up with TRBD1. Sequencing was carried out using blood. The receptor comes from a boy aged 2 to 10 in good health. The CDR3: CASSYRDRGLFEAFF. The CDR3 region has the DNA TGTGCCAGCAGTTACCGGGACAGGGGGCTGTTTGAAGCTTTCTTT.